These 27 T cell receptor beta chains were all obtained from the same sample, sequenced in a study of T cell changes during pregnancy in multiple sclerosis (dated by TCRdb to the late 2010s). Library preparation used the immunoSEQ multiplex PCR assay. This is the immuneACCESS table as TCRdb keeps it, with only in-frame sequences that have V and J called. A part of the clones is gone; compared with another copy, unresolved V genes explain less than half, and the rest is unexplained. The sample table records about 51,000 clones; 85% to 95% of these occur just once. The ten largest clones represent about 0.69% of the sample. This sample comprised CD4+ T cells from peripheral blood mononuclear cells, obtained in the third trimester of pregnancy. These receptor sequences come from a female donor with multiple sclerosis, enrolled in a pregnancy study.

The CDR3 region has the DNA TGTGCCAGCAGCTTGGGAGCAGGGAGCACAGATACGCAGTATTTT. Encoded protein: CASSLGAGSTDTQYF. J is TRBJ2-3 and V is TRBV5-8; weak D call: TRBD1 (5 bases). The ends were cut back, 0 bases at V and 0 bases at J, with 8 bases in the middle. The CDR3 runs 15 residues. Germline V gene data show CDR1 as SGHTS and CDR2 as YDEGEE. Combining the CDR3 with reference TRBV5-8 and TRBJ2-3 gives the whole variable domain EAGVTQSPTHLIKTRGQQATLRCSPISGHTSVYWYQQALGLGLQFLLWYDEGEERNRGNFPPRFSGRQFPNYSSELNVNALELEDSALYLCASSLGAGSTDTQYFGPGTRLTVL.

The CDR3 sequence is CSVGFGGNGEQFF. The CDR3 DNA reads TGCAGCGTTGGGTTCGGGGGGAACGGGGAGCAGTTCTTC. This chain uses TRBV29-1 with TRBJ2-1; 7 bases line up with TRBD2. Germline V gives CDR1 SQVTM, CDR2 ANQGSEA. V was pared by 4 bases and J by 10 bases, with 10 bases of the junction left unmatched. The CDR3 spans 13 residues.

This chain connects TRBV5-1 to TRBJ2-1; TRBD2 matches 10 bases. V trimming: 2 bases; J trimming: 3 bases; junction bases outside the gene matches: 11. The CDR3 sequence is 18 residues long. The germline CDR1 and CDR2 sequences are SGHRS and YFSETQ. The CDR3 here is CASSFSAGGFRYYNEQFF. The CDR3 DNA reads as TGCGCCAGCAGCTTTTCAGCGGGAGGGTTCCGTTACTACAATGAGCAGTTCTTC.

This rearrangement joins TRBV7-8 to TRBJ2-2; D not certain. V was trimmed by 4 bases and J by 7 bases, leaving 16 bases between them. Looked up from germline, CDR1 is SGHVS and CDR2 is FQNEAQ. CDR3 length: 15 amino acids. In DNA, the CDR3 is TGTGCCAGCAGCTCATATTCAGGTCTGGACGGGGAGCTGTTTTTT. Amino acids: CASSSYSGLDGELFF.

The sample holds a few counts of this clone. This chain connects TRBV19 to TRBJ1-5; 7 bases agree with TRBD1. J was trimmed by 4 bases and V by 7 bases; bases with no gene match: 10. There are 15 residues in the CDR3. Germline CDR1 is LNHDA and CDR2 is SQIVND (reference sequence). The CDR3 loop is CASKSTRDRNQPQHF. CDR3 bases: TGTGCCAGTAAGTCCACCCGGGACAGAAATCAGCCCCAGCATTTT.

The CDR3 loop reads CASRRLAGSYNEQFF. CDR3 nucleotide sequence: TGTGCCAGCCGCCGACTAGCGGGATCCTACAATGAGCAGTTCTTC. V gene TRBV28 combines with J gene TRBJ2-1; TRBD2 aligns across 11 bases. The CDR3 length is 15 residues. V was clipped by 8 bases and J by 1 base; unmatched bases: 4. Germline lookup yields CDR1 MDHEN and CDR2 SYDVKM.

This chain links TRBV2 with TRBJ2-7, with D possibly being TRBD1 (8 bases). The CDR3 sequence is 17 residues long. CDR1 is SNHLY, CDR2 FYNNEI, per germline. V was cut by 6 bases and J by 4 bases, with 25 bases left in between. CDR3 bases: TGTGCCAGCAGGCTCCTGCTCGGGAGGACAGGGTCTTACGAGCAGTACTTC. The encoded protein is CASRLLLGRTGSYEQYF.

The chain is built from TRBV9 and TRBJ2-7; 7 nucleotides align to TRBD1. With V trimmed by 4 bases and J by 2 bases, 6 bases remained unmatched. Germline CDR1 reads SGDLS; CDR2 reads YYNGEE. The CDR3 totals 14 residues. DNA of the CDR3: TGTGCCAGCAGCCCTTCGACAGGGCCCTACGAGCAGTACTTC. This translates into CASSPSTGPYEQYF.

J is TRBJ2-7 and V is TRBV5-4; 9 bases align to TRBD2. The CDR3 covers 16 residues. Germline V CDR1 and CDR2: SGHNT, YYREEE (reference sequence). V was pared by 4 bases and J by 5 bases, with 13 bases of the junction left unmatched. This CDR3 is CASSRPIAGVVDEQYF. The CDR3 nucleotides read TGTGCCAGCAGCCGTCCAATAGCGGGAGTGGTTGACGAGCAGTACTTC.

This chain uses TRBV4-3 with TRBJ2-1, with 7 bases lining up with TRBD2. The CDR3 runs to 16 residues. The V gene's germline CDR1 is LGHNA and CDR2 YSLEER. V shed 0 bases, J shed 4 bases, and the junction held 6 bases outside the gene matches. The CDR3 sequence is CASSQEGGGRYNEQFF. DNA for the CDR3: TGCGCCAGCAGCCAAGAGGGCGGGGGTAGATACAATGAGCAGTTCTTC.

The chain recombines TRBV2 with TRBJ2-3, with 8 bases that match TRBD1. The CDR3 is 16 residues long. J was trimmed by 0 bases and V by 5 bases; bases with no gene match: 7. Germline V CDR1 and CDR2: SNHLY, FYNNEI. This CDR3 reads CASSTGTGTSTDTQYF. The CDR3 bases are TGTGCCAGCAGTACCGGGACAGGTACTAGCACAGATACGCAGTATTTT.

The chain has TRBV6-6 and TRBJ2-3; 8 nucleotides line up with TRBD1. CDR1 and CDR2 (germline): MNHNY, SVGAGI (reference sequence). V was clipped by 2 bases and J by 4 bases; unmatched bases: 5. The CDR3 consists of 15 residues. CDR3 residues: CASSYAAQGADTQYF. CDR3 in DNA: TGTGCCAGCAGTTACGCGGCACAGGGGGCAGATACGCAGTATTTT.

This clone was seen a single time. The CDR3 DNA reads as TGTGCCAGCAGTGAAGCGGGCCGAATAGGGGCGGGGGTTGAGCAGTACTTC. Translation gives CASSEAGRIGAGVEQYF. This chain joins TRBV2 and TRBJ2-7, with 7 bases aligning to TRBD2. Germline V gene sequence: CDR1 SNHLY, CDR2 FYNNEI. The J segment lost 7 bases and the V segment lost 0 bases, leaving 15 bases of the junction unmatched. The CDR3 loop spans 17 amino acids.

This clone was recorded only once. This chain links TRBV29-1 with TRBJ2-3; 16 nucleotides agree with TRBD2. With 4 bases clipped from V and 6 bases from J, the junction kept 7 bases outside the gene matches. The CDR3 totals 16 residues. Germline CDR1 reads SQVTM; CDR2 reads ANQGSEA. CDR3 DNA: TGCAGCGTTGTGGGGACTAGCGGGAGGGCCATCGATACGCAGTATTTT. Encoded protein: CSVVGTSGRAIDTQYF.

The V call is TRBV27, the J call TRBJ1-5; 10 bases fit TRBD1. V shed 6 bases, J shed 0 bases, and the junction held 8 bases outside the gene matches. Germline-derived CDR1 and CDR2 are MNHEY and SMNVEV (reference sequence). CDR3 length equals 17 residues. The CDR3 spells CASRTLTGGDSNQPQHF. As DNA, the CDR3 is TGTGCCAGCAGAACCCTGACAGGGGGCGATAGCAATCAGCCCCAGCATTTT.

The chain joins TRBV5-1 to TRBJ2-1; 10 nucleotides agree with TRBD2. From germline, CDR1 is SGHRS and CDR2 YFSETQ. This CDR3 is 16 amino acids long. J gave up 7 bases and V 0 bases, and 7 bases lay outside the gene matches. CDR3 sequence (DNA): TGCGCCAGCAGCTTGGCCTGGAGCGGGAGGGTGAATGAGCAGTTCTTC. Protein sequence: CASSLAWSGRVNEQFF. Using reference TRBV5-1 and TRBJ2-1 for the parts outside the CDR3, the full variable domain is KAGVTQTPRYLIKTRGQQVTLSCSPISGHRSVSWYQQTPGQGLQFLFEYFSETQRNKGNFPGRFSGRQFSNSRSEMNVSTLELGDSALYLCASSLAWSGRVNEQFFGPGTRLTVL.

DNA of the CDR3: TGTGCCAGCAGTTTCCGGGGGAATAGGAACACTGAAGCTTTCTTT. Translated: CASSFRGNRNTEAFF. This chain joins TRBV28 and TRBJ1-1; tentative D call: TRBD1 (5 bases). V lost 3 bases and J lost 1, with 12 bases in between. Germline V lookup: CDR1 MDHEN, CDR2 SYDVKM. The CDR3 spans 15 residues.

The V gene is TRBV30, the J gene TRBJ2-1, with 9 bases identical to TRBD2. Germline trimming cut 1 base from V and 10 bases from J; bases unmatched to any gene: 20. The CDR3 totals 18 residues. CDR1 is GTSNPN and CDR2 is SVGIG in the germline V gene (reference sequence). CDR3 nucleotides: TGTGCCTGGAGTGAAGGTAGCGGGGGCCCACTCCTACACAGAGAGCAGTTCTTC. The encoded protein is CAWSEGSGGPLLHREQFF.

The chain recombines TRBV11-2 with TRBJ2-7, with 11 bases matching TRBD2. The germline V gene encodes CDR1 SGHAT and CDR2 FQNNGV. V dropped 5 bases and J dropped 3; count of bases not matched to a gene: 9. This CDR3 region has 16 residues. CDR3 amino acids: CASSIIGTSGLYEQYF. CDR3 in DNA: TGTGCCAGCAGCATTATCGGGACTAGCGGACTCTACGAGCAGTACTTC.

The chain carries TRBV19 and TRBJ1-2; D is perhaps TRBD1 (6 bases). The V end lost 4 bases, the J end lost 4 bases, and 10 bases lay between the germline ends. The CDR3 runs to 13 residues. CDR1 is LNHDA, CDR2 SQIVND, per germline (reference sequence). The CDR3 loop reads CASSTRDIYGYTF. Here the CDR3 DNA reads TGTGCCAGTAGTACCCGGGACATCTATGGCTACACCTTC.

This rearrangement joins TRBV5-1 to TRBJ2-2; 8 bases map to TRBD2. Losses at the gene ends were 4 bases for V and 5 bases for J; bases not matched to a gene: 7. There are 15 residues in the CDR3. In germline, CDR1 is SGHRS, CDR2 YFSETQ. The CDR3 DNA follows: TGCGCCAGCAGCCTTAGCGGGAAGGGGACCGGGGAGCTGTTTTTT. Encoded protein: CASSLSGKGTGELFF.

This sequence joins TRBV19 and TRBJ1-1; 8 bases fit TRBD1. Germline V gene data show CDR1 as LNHDA and CDR2 as SQIVND (reference sequence). This CDR3 has 15 amino acids. The V gene end was trimmed by 6 bases and the J gene end by 1 base; junction bases not matched to a gene: 7. This chain's CDR3 is CASRLDRASNTEAFF. CDR3 DNA sequence: TGTGCCAGTAGACTGGACAGGGCCTCGAACACTGAAGCTTTCTTT.

The V gene is TRBV7-8, the J gene TRBJ2-1; D perhaps matches TRBD2 (6 bases). The CDR3 extends over 16 amino acids. The V gene's germline CDR1 is SGHVS and CDR2 FQNEAQ. V shed 6 bases and J shed 4 bases, with 19 bases lying between them. The CDR3: CASSSRRAMVYNEQFF. The CDR3, as DNA: TGTGCCAGCAGTTCTAGGAGGGCTATGGTTTACAATGAGCAGTTCTTC.

The chain employs TRBV5-4 and TRBJ2-3; the match to TRBD2 covers 8 bases. With V trimmed by 0 bases and J by 4 bases, 7 bases remained unmatched. The CDR3 has 16 amino acids. The germline V gene encodes CDR1 SGHNT and CDR2 YYREEE (reference sequence). CDR3 protein: CASSLGGLVIADTQYF. The CDR3 bases are TGTGCCAGCAGCTTGGGGGGACTAGTTATCGCAGATACGCAGTATTTT.

The V call is TRBV6-5, the J call TRBJ2-7, with 11 nucleotides matching TRBD2. Germline values: CDR1 MNHEY, CDR2 SVGAGI. The CDR3 contains 15 residues. V lost 6 bases, J lost 3 bases, and 7 bases stayed unmatched. The CDR3 sequence is CASSRFSGRVYEQYF. The CDR3 DNA is TGTGCCAGCAGCCGGTTTAGCGGGAGGGTCTACGAGCAGTACTTC.

The rearrangement joins TRBV5-1 to TRBJ2-7; 10 nucleotides agree with TRBD1. Germline V gene data show CDR1 as SGHRS and CDR2 as YFSETQ. This CDR3 is 15 amino acids long. V shed 4 bases, J shed 2 bases, and the junction held 6 bases outside the gene matches. CDR3 protein: CASSPRTGGTYEQYF. CDR3 bases: TGCGCCAGCAGCCCCCGGACAGGGGGGACCTACGAGCAGTACTTC.

Only a few counts were recorded for this clone. V gene TRBV19 combines with J gene TRBJ1-6; no clear D gene. The germline V gene has CDR1 LNHDA and CDR2 SQIVND (reference sequence). V lost 7 bases to trimming and J lost 3 bases, with 10 bases between them. This CDR3 spans 14 amino acids. CDR3 sequence reads: CASTFFLYNSPLHF. In nucleotides, the CDR3 is TGTGCCAGTACTTTTTTCCTCTATAATTCACCCCTCCACTTT.